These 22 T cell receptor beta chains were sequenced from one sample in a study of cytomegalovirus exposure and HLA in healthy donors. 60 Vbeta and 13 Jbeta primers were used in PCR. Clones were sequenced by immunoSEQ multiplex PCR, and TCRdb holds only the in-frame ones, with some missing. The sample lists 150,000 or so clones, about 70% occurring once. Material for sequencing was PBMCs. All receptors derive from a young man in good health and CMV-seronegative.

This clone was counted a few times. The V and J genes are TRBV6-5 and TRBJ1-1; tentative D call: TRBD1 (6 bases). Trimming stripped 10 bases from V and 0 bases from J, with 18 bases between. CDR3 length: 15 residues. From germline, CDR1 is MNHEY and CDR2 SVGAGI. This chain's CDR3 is CATNFDRSLNTEAFF. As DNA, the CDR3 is TGTGCCACCAACTTTGACAGGTCCCTGAACACTGAAGCTTTCTTT.

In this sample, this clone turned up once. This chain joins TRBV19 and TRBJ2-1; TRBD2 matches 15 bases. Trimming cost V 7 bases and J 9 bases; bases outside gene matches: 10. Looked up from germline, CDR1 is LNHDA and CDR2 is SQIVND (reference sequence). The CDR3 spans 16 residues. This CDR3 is CASTITGTSGGSEQFF. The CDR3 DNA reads TGTGCCAGTACCATTACCGGGACTAGCGGGGGGTCTGAGCAGTTCTTC.

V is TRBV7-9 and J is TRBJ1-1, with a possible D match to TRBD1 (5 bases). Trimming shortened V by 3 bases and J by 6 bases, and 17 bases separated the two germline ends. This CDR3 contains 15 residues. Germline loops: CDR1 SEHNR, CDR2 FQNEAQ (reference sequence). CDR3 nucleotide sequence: TGTGCCAGCAGCTTCGGGCAAGGGGATGTGGCTGAAGCTTTCTTT. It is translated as CASSFGQGDVAEAFF. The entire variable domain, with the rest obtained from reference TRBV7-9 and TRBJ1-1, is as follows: DTGVSQNPRHKITKRGQNVTFRCDPISEHNRLYWYRQTLGQGPEFLTYFQNEAQLEKSRLLSDRFSAERPKGSFSTLEIQRTEQGDSAMYLCASSFGQGDVAEAFFGQGTRLTVV.

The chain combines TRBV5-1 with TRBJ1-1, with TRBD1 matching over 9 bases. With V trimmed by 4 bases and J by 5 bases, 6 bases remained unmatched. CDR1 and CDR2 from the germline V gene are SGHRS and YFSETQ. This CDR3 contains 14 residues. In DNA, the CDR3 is TGCGCCAGCAGCGCGGGACAGGGAGGAACTGAAGCTTTCTTT. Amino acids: CASSAGQGGTEAFF.

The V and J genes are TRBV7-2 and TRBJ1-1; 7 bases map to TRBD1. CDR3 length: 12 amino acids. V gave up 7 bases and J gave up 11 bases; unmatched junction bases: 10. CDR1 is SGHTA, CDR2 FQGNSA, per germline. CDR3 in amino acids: CASTQQGLAAFF. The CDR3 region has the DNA TGTGCCAGCACCCAACAGGGGTTGGCGGCTTTCTTT.

Written as DNA, the CDR3 is TGTGCCACCAGCAGAGATTCCCCGGGATACGATGAAAAACTGTTTTTT. Protein product: CATSRDSPGYDEKLFF. The V and J genes are TRBV15 and TRBJ1-4; D ambiguous. The V end lost 0 bases, the J end lost 6 bases, and 14 bases lay between the germline ends. Germline V lookup: CDR1 LNHNV, CDR2 YYDKDF (reference sequence). The CDR3 has 16 residues.

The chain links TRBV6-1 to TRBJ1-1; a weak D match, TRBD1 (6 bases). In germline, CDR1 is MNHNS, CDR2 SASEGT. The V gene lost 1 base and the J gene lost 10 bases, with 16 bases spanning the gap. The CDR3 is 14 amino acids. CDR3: CASSEEGTSLGAFF. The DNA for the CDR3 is TGTGCCAGCAGTGAAGAGGGGACATCTTTGGGAGCTTTCTTT.

DNA for the CDR3: TGTGCCAGCAGCCCCCAGGGAGGGGAGGGCAATCAGCCCCAGCATTTT. Amino acids: CASSPQGGEGNQPQHF. This rearrangement joins TRBV6-6 to TRBJ1-5; tentatively, D is TRBD1 (5 bases). The CDR3 is made up of 16 amino acids. V lost 6 bases and J lost 2, with 17 bases in between. Germline CDR1 MNHNY, CDR2 SVGAGI (reference sequence).

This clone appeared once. The chain's CDR3 is CASRPGTSLAEETQYF. For the CDR3, the DNA is TGTGCCAGCAGACCCGGGACTAGTCTAGCCGAAGAGACCCAGTACTTC. The chain carries TRBV7-2 and TRBJ2-5; TRBD2 agrees at 8 bases. CDR3 length equals 16 residues. J lost 3 bases, V lost 6 bases, and 12 bases had no gene match. Germline V lookup: CDR1 SGHTA, CDR2 FQGNSA. The full variable domain, completed using reference TRBV7-2 and TRBJ2-5, is GAGVSQSPSNKVTEKGKDVELRCDPISGHTALYWYRQSLGQGLEFLIYFQGNSAPDKSGLPSDRFSAERTGGSVSTLTIQRTQQEDSAVYLCASRPGTSLAEETQYFGPGTRLLVL.

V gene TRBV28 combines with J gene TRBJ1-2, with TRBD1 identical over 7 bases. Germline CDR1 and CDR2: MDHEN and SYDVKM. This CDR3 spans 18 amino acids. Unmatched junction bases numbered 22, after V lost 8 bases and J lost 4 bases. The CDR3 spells CASSNPPTGWGRGYGYTF. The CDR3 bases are TGTGCCAGCTCCAATCCACCGACAGGGTGGGGACGGGGCTATGGCTACACCTTC.

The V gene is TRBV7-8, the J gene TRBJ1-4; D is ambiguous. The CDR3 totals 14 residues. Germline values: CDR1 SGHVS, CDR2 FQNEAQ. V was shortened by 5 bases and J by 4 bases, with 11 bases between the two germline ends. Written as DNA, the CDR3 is TGTGCCAGCAGCCTCGGGAACTTTAATGAAAAACTGTTTTTT. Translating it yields CASSLGNFNEKLFF.

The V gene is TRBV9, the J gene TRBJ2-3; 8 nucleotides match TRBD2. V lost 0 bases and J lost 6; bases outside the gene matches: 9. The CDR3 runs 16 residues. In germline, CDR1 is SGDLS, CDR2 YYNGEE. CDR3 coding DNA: TGTGCCAGCAGCGTAGGTACTAGCGGCTCATTGGATACGCAGTATTTT. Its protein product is CASSVGTSGSLDTQYF.

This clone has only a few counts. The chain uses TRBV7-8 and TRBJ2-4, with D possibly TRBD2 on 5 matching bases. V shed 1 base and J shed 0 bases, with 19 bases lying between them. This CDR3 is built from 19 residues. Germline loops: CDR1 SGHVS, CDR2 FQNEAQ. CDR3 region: CASSLGRGIELLAKNIQYF. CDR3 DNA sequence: TGTGCCAGCAGCTTAGGTCGAGGGATTGAGCTCCTAGCCAAAAACATTCAGTACTTC.

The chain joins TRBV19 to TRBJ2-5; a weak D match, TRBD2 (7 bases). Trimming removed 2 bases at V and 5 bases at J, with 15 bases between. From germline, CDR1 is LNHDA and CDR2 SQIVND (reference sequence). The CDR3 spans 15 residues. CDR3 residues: CASSIRGGAGETQYF. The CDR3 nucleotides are TGTGCCAGTAGTATAAGGGGGGGGGCAGGGGAGACCCAGTACTTC. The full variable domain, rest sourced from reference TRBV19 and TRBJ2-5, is DGGITQSPKYLFRKEGQNVTLSCEQNLNHDAMYWYRQDPGQGLRLIYYSQIVNDFQKGDIAEGYSVSREKKESFPLTVTSAQKNPTAFYLCASSIRGGAGETQYFGPGTRLLVL.

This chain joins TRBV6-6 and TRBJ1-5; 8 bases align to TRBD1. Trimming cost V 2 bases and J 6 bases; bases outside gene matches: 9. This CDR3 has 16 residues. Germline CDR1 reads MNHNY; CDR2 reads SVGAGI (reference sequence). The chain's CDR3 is CASSYADRGPRQPQHF. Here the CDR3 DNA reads TGTGCCAGCAGTTACGCCGACAGGGGCCCCCGTCAGCCCCAGCATTTT.

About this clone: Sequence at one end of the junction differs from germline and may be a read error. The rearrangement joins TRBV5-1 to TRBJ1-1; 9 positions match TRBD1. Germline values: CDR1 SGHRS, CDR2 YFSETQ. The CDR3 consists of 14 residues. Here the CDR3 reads CTSSHGDRDTEALF. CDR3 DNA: TGCACCAGCAGCCATGGGGACAGGGACACTGAAGCTCTCTTT.

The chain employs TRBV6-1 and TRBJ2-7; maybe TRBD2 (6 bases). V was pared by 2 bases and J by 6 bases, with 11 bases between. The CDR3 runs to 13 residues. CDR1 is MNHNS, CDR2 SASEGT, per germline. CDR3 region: CASSERPEGEQYV. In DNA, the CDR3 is TGTGCCAGCAGTGAACGACCGGAGGGCGAGCAGTACGTC.

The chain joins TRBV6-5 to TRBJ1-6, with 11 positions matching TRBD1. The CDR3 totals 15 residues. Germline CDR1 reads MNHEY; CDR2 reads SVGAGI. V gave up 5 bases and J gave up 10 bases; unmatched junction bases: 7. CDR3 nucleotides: TGTGCCAGCAGTGGACCGGGACAGGGGGTCTCACCCCTCCACTTT. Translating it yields CASSGPGQGVSPLHF.

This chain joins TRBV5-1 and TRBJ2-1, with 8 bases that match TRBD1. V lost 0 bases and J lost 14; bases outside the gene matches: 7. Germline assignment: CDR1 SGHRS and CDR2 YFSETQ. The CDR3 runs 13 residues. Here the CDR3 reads CASSLEWTGLKFF. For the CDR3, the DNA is TGCGCCAGCAGCTTGGAGTGGACAGGGCTAAAGTTCTTC.

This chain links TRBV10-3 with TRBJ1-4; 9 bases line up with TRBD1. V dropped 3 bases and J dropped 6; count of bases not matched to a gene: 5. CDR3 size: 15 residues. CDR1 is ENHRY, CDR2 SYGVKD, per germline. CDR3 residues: CAISDPTGGDEKLFF. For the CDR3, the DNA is TGTGCCATCAGTGATCCGACAGGGGGGGATGAAAAACTGTTTTTT.

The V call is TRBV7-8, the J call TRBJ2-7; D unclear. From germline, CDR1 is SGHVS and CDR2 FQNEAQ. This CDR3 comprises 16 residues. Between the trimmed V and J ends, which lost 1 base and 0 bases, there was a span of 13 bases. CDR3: CASSLEIKPSSYEQYF. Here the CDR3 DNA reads TGTGCCAGCAGCTTAGAAATCAAACCCAGCTCCTACGAGCAGTACTTC.

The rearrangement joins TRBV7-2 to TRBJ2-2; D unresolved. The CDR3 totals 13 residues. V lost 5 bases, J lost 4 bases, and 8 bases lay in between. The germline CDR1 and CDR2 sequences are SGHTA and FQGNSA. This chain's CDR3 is CASSRPGTGELFF. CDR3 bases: TGTGCCAGCAGCCGGCCGGGCACCGGGGAGCTGTTTTTT.